Listed here are 8 T cell receptor beta chains from one sample, sequenced in a study of cytomegalovirus exposure and HLA in healthy donors. The table came from immunoSEQ multiplex PCR; TCRdb's copy has only in-frame clones and leaves some out. Of tens of thousands of clones detected, around 94% appear once; the ten largest clones hold around 3.5%. Sequencing input: PBMCs. The source is a woman in her late teens or twenties in good health and CMV-seropositive.

This clone was detected only once. The rearrangement uses TRBV18 and TRBJ1-5; D remains unclear. The CDR3 sequence is 16 residues long. Trimming removed 4 bases at V and 5 bases at J, with 18 bases between. Looked up from germline, CDR1 is KGHSH and CDR2 is LQKENI. CDR3 sequence (DNA): TGTGCCAGCTCACAGGCGAGAGGAGGAACCCATCAGCCCCAGCATTTT. Translation: CASSQARGGTHQPQHF.

This clone was found once. V usage is TRBV28 and J usage is TRBJ1-6, with D unresolved. This CDR3 has 14 amino acids. CDR1 is MDHEN, CDR2 SYDVKM, per germline. V gave up 3 bases and J gave up 7 bases, with 10 bases separating them. CDR3 sequence (DNA): TGTGCCAGCAGTTTCGGGGTAGGGAATTCACCCCTCCACTTT. This sequence encodes CASSFGVGNSPLHF.

The chain joins TRBV27 to TRBJ1-6; 9 bases are shared with TRBD1. Germline V lookup: CDR1 MNHEY, CDR2 SMNVEV (reference sequence). J gave up 7 bases and V 6 bases, and 10 bases lay outside the gene matches. CDR3 length: 16 amino acids. The CDR3 spells CASRLGQGRGNSPLHF. CDR3 bases: TGTGCCAGCAGACTGGGACAGGGCCGAGGGAATTCACCCCTCCACTTT.

The genes are TRBV7-9 and TRBJ1-2, with 7 bases aligning to TRBD1. This CDR3 spans 15 amino acids. From germline, CDR1 is SEHNR and CDR2 FQNEAQ (reference sequence). V trimming: 3 bases; J trimming: 3 bases; junction bases outside the gene matches: 7. CDR3 in amino acids: CASSLWTGGDYGYTF. In DNA form, the CDR3 reads TGTGCCAGCAGCTTGTGGACAGGAGGAGACTATGGCTACACCTTC. Supplemented by reference TRBV7-9 and TRBJ1-2, the full variable domain reads DTGVSQNPRHKITKRGQNVTFRCDPISEHNRLYWYRQTLGQGPEFLTYFQNEAQLEKSRLLSDRFSAERPKGSFSTLEIQRTEQGDSAMYLCASSLWTGGDYGYTFGSGTRLTVV.

The rearrangement links TRBV11-1 to TRBJ2-7, with D uncertain. The CDR3 has 13 residues. Germline V gene sequence: CDR1 SGHAT, CDR2 FQDESV (reference sequence). V was shortened by 3 bases and J by 3 bases, with 9 bases between the two germline ends. DNA of the CDR3: TGTGCCAGCAGCTTTGAACTCATCTACGAGCAGTACTTC. It specifies CASSFELIYEQYF.

CDR3 amino acids: CASSPALTETGGFGEQYF. In DNA, the CDR3 is TGTGCCAGCAGCCCCGCCCTTACCGAGACAGGGGGCTTTGGCGAGCAGTACTTC. The chain links TRBV7-9 to TRBJ2-7, with 10 bases fitting TRBD1. The CDR3 totals 18 residues. Germline CDR1 is SEHNR and CDR2 is FQNEAQ (reference sequence). V trimming: 5 bases; J trimming: 6 bases; junction bases outside the gene matches: 19.

CDR3 in amino acids: CARHRRETQYF. CDR3 DNA sequence: TGTGCCAGGCACCGTCGGGAGACCCAGTACTTC. V usage is TRBV6-1 and J usage is TRBJ2-5; D not certain. The V and J ends lost 9 bases and 5 bases respectively, with 10 bases between them. The germline V gene has CDR1 MNHNS and CDR2 SASEGT. CDR3 length: 11 residues.

V gene TRBV4-1 combines with J gene TRBJ2-7, with TRBD2 identical over 7 bases. Germline assignment: CDR1 MGHRA and CDR2 YSYEKL. The length of the CDR3 is 16 residues. The V and J ends lost 1 base and 6 bases, in that order; junction bases with no gene match: 12. This CDR3 reads CASSQGPPGGSGEQYF. Here the CDR3 DNA reads TGCGCCAGCAGCCAAGGACCTCCGGGAGGATCGGGCGAGCAGTACTTC.